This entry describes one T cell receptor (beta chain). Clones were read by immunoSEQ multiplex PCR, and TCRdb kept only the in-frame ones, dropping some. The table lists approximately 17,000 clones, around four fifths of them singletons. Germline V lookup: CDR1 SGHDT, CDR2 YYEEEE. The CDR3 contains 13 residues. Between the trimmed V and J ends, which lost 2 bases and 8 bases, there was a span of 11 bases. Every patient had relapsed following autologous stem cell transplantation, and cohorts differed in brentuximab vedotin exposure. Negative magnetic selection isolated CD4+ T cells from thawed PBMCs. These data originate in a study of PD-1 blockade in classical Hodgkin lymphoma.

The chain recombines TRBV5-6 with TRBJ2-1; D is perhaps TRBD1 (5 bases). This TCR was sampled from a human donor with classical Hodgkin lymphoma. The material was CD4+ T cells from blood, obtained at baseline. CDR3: CASSFPGQDEQFF. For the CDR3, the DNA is TGTGCCAGCAGCTTCCCAGGGCAAGATGAGCAGTTCTTC.